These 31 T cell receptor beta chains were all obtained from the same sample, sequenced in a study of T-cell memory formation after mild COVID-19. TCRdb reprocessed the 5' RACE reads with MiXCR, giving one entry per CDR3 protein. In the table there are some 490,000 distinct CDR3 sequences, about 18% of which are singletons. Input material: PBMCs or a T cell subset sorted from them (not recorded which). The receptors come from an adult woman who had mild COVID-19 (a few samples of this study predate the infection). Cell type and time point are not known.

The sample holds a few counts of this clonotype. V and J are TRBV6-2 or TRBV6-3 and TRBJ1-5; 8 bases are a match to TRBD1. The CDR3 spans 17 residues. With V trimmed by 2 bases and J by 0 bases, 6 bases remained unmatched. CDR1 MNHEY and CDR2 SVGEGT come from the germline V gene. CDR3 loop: CASSYGQGKYSNQPQHF. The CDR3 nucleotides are TGTGCCAGCAGTTACGGACAGGGAAAGTATAGCAATCAGCCCCAGCATTTT.

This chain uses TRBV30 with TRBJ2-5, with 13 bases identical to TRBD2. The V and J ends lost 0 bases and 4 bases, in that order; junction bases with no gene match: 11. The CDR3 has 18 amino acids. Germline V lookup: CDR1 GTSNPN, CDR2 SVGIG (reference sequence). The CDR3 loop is CAWSVQRLAGGPRETQYF. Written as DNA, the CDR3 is TGTGCCTGGAGTGTACAGCGACTAGCGGGGGGCCCACGAGAGACCCAGTACTTC.

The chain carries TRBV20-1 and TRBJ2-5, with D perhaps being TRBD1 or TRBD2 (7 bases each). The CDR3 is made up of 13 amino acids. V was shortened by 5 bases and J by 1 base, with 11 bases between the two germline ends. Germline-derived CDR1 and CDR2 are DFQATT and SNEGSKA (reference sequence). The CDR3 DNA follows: TGCAGTGCTCCAGGGGGGGTCCAAGAGACCCAGTACTTC. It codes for CSAPGGVQETQYF.

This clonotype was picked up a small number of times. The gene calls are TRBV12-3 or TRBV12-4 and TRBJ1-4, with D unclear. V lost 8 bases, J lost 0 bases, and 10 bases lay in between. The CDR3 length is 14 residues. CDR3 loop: CASVGSATNEKLFF. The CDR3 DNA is TGTGCCAGCGTAGGGTCGGCAACTAATGAAAAACTGTTTTTT.

The CDR3 region is CSAGEGQGLPYLSTDTQYF. CDR3 nucleotide sequence: TGCAGTGCCGGAGAGGGGCAGGGGCTTCCTTACTTGAGCACAGATACGCAGTATTTT. The rearrangement links TRBV20-1 to TRBJ2-3; perhaps TRBD1 as D (6 bases). V lost 6 bases to trimming and J lost 0 bases, with 28 bases between them. The CDR3 spans 19 residues. From germline, CDR1 is DFQATT and CDR2 SNEGSKA (reference sequence).

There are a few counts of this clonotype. CDR3 amino acids: CAWDAEVAGTYEQYF. The DNA of the CDR3 is TGTGCCTGGGACGCCGAGGTAGCGGGGACCTACGAGCAGTACTTC. This chain links TRBV30 with TRBJ2-7; 8 bases agree with TRBD2. This CDR3 spans 15 amino acids. V lost 5 bases, J lost 2 bases, and 11 bases stayed unmatched. In germline, CDR1 is GTSNPN, CDR2 SVGIG (reference sequence).

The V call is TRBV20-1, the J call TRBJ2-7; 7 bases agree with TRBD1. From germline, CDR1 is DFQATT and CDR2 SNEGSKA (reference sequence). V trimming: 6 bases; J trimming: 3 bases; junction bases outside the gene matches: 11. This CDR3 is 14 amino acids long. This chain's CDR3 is CSAGERGRLYEQYF. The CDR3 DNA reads TGCAGTGCCGGGGAAAGGGGGCGGCTCTACGAGCAGTACTTC.

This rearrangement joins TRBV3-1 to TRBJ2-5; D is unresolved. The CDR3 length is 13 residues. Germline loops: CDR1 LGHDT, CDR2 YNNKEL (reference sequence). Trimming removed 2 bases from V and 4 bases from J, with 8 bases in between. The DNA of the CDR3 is TGTGCCAGCAGCCAAAGCATACGAGAGACCCAGTACTTC. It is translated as CASSQSIRETQYF.

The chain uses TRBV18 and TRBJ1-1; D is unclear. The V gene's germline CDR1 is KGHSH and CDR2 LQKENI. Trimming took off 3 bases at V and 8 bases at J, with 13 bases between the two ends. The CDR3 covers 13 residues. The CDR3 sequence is CASSPRALDEAFF. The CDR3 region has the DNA TGTGCCAGCTCACCCCGGGCCCTGGACGAAGCTTTCTTT.

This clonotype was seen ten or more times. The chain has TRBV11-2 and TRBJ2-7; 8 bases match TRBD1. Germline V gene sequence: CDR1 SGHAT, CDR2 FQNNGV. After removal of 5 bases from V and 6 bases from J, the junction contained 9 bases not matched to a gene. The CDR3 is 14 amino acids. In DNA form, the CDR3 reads TGTGCCAGCAGCCCGGGGACAGGCCGGGCCGAGCAGTACTTC. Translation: CASSPGTGRAEQYF.

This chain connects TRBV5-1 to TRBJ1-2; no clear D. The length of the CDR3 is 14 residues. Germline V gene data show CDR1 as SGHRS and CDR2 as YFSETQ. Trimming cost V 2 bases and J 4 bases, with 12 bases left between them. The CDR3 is CASSLDTSRYGYTF. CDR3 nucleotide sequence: TGCGCCAGCAGCTTAGACACCAGTCGCTATGGCTACACCTTC.

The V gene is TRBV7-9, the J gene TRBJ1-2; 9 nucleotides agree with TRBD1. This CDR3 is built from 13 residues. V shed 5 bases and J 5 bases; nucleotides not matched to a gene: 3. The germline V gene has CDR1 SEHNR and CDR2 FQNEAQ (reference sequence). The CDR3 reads CASSIDRGYGYTF. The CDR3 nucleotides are TGTGCCAGCAGCATAGACAGGGGGTATGGCTACACCTTC.

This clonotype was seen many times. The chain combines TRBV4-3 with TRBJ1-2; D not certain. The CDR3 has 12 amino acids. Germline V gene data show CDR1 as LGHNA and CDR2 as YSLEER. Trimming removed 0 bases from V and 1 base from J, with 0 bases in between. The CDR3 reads CASSQDNYGYTF. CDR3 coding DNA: TGCGCCAGCAGCCAAGATAACTATGGCTACACCTTC.

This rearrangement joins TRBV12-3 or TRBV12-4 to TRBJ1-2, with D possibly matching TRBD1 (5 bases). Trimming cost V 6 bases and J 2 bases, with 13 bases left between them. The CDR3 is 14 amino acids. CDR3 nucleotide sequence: TGTGCCAGCAGACCCGGGGGATACAACTATGGCTACACCTTC. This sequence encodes CASRPGGYNYGYTF.

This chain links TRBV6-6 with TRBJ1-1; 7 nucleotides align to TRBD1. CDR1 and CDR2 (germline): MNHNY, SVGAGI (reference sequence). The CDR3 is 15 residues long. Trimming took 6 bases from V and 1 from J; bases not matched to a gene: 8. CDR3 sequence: CASSAGQAGNTEAFF. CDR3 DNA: TGTGCCAGCAGCGCAGGACAGGCCGGGAACACTGAAGCTTTCTTT.

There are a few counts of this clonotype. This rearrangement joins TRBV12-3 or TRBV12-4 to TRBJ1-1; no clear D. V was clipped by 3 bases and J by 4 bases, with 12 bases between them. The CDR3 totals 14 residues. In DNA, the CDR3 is TGTGCCAGCAGTTTTGCGGGCAGGACCACTGAAGCTTTCTTT. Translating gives CASSFAGRTTEAFF.

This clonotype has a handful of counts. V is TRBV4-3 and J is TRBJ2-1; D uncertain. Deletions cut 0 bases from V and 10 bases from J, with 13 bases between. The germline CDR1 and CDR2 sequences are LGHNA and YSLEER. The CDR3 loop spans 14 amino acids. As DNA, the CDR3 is TGCGCCAGCAGCCAAGAATATAGCCCCCGGGAGCAGTTCTTC. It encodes CASSQEYSPREQFF.

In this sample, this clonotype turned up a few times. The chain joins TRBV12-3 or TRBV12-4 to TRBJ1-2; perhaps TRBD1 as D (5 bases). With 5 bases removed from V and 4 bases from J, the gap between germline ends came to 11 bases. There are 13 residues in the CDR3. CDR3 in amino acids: CASSRTSFYGYTF. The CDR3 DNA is TGTGCCAGCAGTCGGACATCGTTCTATGGCTACACCTTC.

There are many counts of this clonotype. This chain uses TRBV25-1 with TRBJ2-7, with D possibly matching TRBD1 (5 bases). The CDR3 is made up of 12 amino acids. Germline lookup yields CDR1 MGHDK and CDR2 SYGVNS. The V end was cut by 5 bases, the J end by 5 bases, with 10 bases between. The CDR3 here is CASSRTYDEQYF. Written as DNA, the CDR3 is TGTGCCAGCAGTCGGACATATGACGAGCAGTACTTC.

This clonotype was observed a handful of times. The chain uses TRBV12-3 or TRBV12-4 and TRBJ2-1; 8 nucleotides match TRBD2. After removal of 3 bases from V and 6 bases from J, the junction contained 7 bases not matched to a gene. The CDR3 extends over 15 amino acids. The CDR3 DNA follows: TGTGCCAGCAGTTTTCGGGGGGGGTTCGGCAATGAGCAGTTCTTC. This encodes CASSFRGGFGNEQFF.

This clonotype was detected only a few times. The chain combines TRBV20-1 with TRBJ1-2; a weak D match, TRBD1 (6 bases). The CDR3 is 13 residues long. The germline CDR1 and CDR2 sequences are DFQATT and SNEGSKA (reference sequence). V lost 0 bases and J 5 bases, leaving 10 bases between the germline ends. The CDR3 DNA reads TGCAGTGCTAGAGAGGGCAGGGGATATGGCTACACCTTC. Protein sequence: CSAREGRGYGYTF.

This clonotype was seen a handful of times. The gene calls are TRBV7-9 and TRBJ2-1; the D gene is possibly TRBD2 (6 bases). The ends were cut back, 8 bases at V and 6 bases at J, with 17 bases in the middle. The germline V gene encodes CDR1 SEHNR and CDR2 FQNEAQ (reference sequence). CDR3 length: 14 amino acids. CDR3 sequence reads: CASAYRGTFNEQFF. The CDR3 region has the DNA TGTGCCAGCGCTTATCGTGGGACTTTCAATGAGCAGTTCTTC.

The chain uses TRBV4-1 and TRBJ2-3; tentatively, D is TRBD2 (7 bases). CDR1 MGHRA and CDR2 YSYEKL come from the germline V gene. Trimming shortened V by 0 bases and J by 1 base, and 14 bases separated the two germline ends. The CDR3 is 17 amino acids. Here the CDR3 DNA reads TGCGCCAGCAGCCAAGAGGGAAGGGGGGGCGGCACAGATACGCAGTATTTT. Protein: CASSQEGRGGGTDTQYF.

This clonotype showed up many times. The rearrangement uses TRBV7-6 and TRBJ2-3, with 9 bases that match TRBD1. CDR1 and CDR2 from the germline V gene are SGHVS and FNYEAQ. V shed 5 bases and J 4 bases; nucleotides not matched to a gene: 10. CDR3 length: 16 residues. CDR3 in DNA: TGTGCCAGCAGCCAAGGCAAGGGACAGGGCTCAGATACGCAGTATTTT. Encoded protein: CASSQGKGQGSDTQYF. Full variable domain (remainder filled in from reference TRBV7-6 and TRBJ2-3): GAGVSQSPRYKVTKRGQDVALRCDPISGHVSLYWYRQALGQGPEFLTYFNYEAQQDKSGLPNDRFSAERPEGSISTLTIQRTEQRDSAMYRCASSQGKGQGSDTQYFGPGTRLTVL.

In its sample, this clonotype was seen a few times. CDR3 bases: TGTGCCAGCAGAAATCACGGGGGGGAGTCAGATACGCAGTATTTT. The encoded protein is CASRNHGGESDTQYF. This chain uses TRBV6-5 with TRBJ2-3, with 8 bases identical to TRBD2. Unmatched junction bases numbered 9, after V lost 6 bases and J lost 4 bases. The CDR3 has 15 residues. Germline V lookup: CDR1 MNHEY, CDR2 SVGAGI.

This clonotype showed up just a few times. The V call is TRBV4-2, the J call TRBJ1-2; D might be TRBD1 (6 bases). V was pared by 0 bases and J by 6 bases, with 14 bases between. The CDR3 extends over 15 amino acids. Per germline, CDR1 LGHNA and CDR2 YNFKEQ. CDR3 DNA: TGTGCCAGCAGCCAAGACTCGGACAGCAGGAATGGCTACACCTTC. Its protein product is CASSQDSDSRNGYTF.

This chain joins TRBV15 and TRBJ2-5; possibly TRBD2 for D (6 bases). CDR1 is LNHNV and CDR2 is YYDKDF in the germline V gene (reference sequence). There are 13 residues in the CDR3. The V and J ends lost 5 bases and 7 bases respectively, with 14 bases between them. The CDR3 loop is CATSGLDGGTQYF. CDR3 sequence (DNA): TGTGCCACCAGCGGCCTCGACGGGGGGACCCAGTACTTC.

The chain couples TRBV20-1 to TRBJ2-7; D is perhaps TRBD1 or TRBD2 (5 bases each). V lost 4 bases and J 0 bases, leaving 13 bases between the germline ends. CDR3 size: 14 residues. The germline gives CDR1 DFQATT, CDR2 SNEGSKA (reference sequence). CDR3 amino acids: CSAIRDRGSYEQYF. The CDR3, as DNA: TGCAGTGCTATCCGGGACCGCGGCTCCTACGAGCAGTACTTC.

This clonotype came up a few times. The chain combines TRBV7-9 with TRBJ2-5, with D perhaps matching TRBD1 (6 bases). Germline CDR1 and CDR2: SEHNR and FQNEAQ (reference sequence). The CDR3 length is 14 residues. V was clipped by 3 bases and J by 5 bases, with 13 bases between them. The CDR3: CASSFSRGMETQYF. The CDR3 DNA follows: TGTGCCAGCAGCTTTAGCAGGGGCATGGAGACCCAGTACTTC.

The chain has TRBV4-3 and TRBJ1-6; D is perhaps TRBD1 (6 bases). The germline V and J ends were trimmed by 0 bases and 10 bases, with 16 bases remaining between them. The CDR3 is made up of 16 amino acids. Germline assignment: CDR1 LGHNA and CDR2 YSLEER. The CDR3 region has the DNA TGCGCCAGCAGCCAAGAATATAACAGGGTTGAATCACCCCTCCACTTT. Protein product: CASSQEYNRVESPLHF.

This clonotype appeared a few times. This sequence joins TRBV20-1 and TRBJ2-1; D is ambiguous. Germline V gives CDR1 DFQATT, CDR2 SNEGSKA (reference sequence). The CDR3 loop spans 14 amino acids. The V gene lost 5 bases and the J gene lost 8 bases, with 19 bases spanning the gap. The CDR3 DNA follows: TGCAGTGCTCCTCCTAGAATCACGGGCCATGAGCAGTTCTTC. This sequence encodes CSAPPRITGHEQFF.